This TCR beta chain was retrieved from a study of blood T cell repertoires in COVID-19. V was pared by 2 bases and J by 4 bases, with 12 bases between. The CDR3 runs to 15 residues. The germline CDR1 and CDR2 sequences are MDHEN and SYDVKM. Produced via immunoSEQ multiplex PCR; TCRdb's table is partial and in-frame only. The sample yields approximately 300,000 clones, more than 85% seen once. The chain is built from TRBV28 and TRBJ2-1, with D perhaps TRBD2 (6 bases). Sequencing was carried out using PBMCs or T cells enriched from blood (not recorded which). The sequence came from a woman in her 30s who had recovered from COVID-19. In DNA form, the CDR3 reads TGTGCCAGCAGTTTAGGGGAGGCCGTTTACAATGAGCAGTTCTTC. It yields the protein CASSLGEAVYNEQFF.